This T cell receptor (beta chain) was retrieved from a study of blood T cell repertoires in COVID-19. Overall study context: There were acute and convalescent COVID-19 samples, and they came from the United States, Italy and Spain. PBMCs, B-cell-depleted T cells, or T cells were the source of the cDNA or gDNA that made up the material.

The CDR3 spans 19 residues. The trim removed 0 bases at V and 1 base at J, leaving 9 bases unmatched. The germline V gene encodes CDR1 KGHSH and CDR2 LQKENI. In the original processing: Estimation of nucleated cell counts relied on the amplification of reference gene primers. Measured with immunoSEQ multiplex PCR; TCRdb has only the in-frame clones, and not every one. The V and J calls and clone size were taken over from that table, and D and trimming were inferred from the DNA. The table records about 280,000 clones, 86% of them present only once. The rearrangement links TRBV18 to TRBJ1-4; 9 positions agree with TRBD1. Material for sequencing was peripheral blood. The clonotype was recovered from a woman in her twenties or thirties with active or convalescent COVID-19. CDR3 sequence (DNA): TGTGCCAGCTCACCACCGAACAGGGGGCGAACCTTAACTAATGAAAAACTGTTTTTT. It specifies CASSPPNRGRTLTNEKLFF.